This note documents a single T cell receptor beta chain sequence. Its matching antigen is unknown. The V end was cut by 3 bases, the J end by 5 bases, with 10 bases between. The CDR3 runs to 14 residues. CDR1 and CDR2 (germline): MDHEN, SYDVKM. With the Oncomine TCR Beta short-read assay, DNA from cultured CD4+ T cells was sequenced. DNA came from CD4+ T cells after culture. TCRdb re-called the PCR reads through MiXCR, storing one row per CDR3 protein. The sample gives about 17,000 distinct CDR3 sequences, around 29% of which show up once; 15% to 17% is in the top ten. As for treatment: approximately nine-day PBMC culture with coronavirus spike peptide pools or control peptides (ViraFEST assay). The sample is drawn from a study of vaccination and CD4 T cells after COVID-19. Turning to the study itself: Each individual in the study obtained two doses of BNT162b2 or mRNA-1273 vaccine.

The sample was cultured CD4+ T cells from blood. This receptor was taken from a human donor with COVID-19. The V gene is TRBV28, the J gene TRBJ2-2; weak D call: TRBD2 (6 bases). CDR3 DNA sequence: TGTGCCAGCAGTTTTCTCCGGGGGACCGGGGAGCTGTTTTTT. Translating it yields CASSFLRGTGELFF.